The rows below give T cell receptor beta chains drawn from one sample of a study of cytomegalovirus exposure and HLA in healthy donors. Measured with immunoSEQ multiplex PCR; TCRdb has only the in-frame clones, and not every one. In the table there are around 200,000 clones, 82% of which are singletons. Sequencing was done on a sample of PBMCs. All receptors come from a woman aged 40 to 50 in good health and CMV-seronegative. CDR3s include the opening cysteine and the closing phenylalanine or tryptophan. The D gene is left open where the match is weak. Only some rows state a clone size, as once, few, many or a class for expanded clones.

TRBV15	TRBJ1-4	once	TRBD1	TGTGCCACCAGATCAGGGGGCTGGGAAAAACTGTTTTTT	CATRSGGWEKLFF
TRBV30	TRBJ2-6	.	.	TGTGCCTGGAGTCCGCGGGACCCTACCTCTGGGGCCAACGTCCTGACTTTC	CAWSPRDPTSGANVLTF
TRBV7-2	TRBJ1-2	.	TRBD1	TGTGCCAGCAGCCGGGACAGGTCCGCCCGTGGCTATGGCTACACCTTC	CASSRDRSARGYGYTF
TRBV4-2	TRBJ2-3	.	TRBD2	TGTGCCAGCAGCCAAGGAAGGGGCGGGAGGGCCGGGACGGGCACAGATACGCAGTATTTT	CASSQGRGGRAGTGTDTQYF
TRBV7-9	TRBJ2-7	.	.	TGTGCCAGCAGCCTCCCCGGTATCTACGAGCAGTACTTC	CASSLPGIYEQYF
TRBV4-1	TRBJ2-5	.	.	TGCGCCAGCAGCCAAGAGCCGGGACTGTACCAAGAGACCCAGTACTTC	CASSQEPGLYQETQYF
TRBV5-8	TRBJ2-7	few	.	TGTGCCAGCAGCTTGGACCGGGGAAGTTACTACGAGCAGTACTTC	CASSLDRGSYYEQYF
TRBV18	TRBJ1-1	.	.	TGTGCCAGCTCACGTACAGCAAACACTGAAGCTTTCTTT	CASSRTANTEAFF
TRBV5-1	TRBJ2-1	.	.	TGCGCCAGCAGCTTGGTTGTACAGGGATCCGGCAATGAGCAGTTCTTC	CASSLVVQGSGNEQFF
TRBV28	TRBJ2-5	.	TRBD1	TGTGCCAGCAGTGGGACAGTAACCACTGAGACCCAGTACTTC	CASSGTVTTETQYF
TRBV6-5	TRBJ1-1	once	.	TGTGCCAGCAGTTACTCAGGAGTTTCGGGCACTGAAGCTTTCTTT	CASSYSGVSGTEAFF
TRBV7-9	TRBJ2-3	.	.	TGTGCCAGCAGCTTAGAGCCGGGGATTGGCACAGATACGCAGTATTTT	CASSLEPGIGTDTQYF
TRBV5-6	TRBJ2-5	.	.	TGTGCCAGCAGCCCCCAGGGGCTAGAGACCCAGTACTTC	CASSPQGLETQYF
TRBV5-1	TRBJ2-7	.	.	TGCGCCAGCAGCTTGGGAGGCGGCTCCTACGAGCAGTACTTC	CASSLGGGSYEQYF
TRBV18	TRBJ2-6	.	.	TGTGCCAGCTCAGAGACACAGGGCTCTGGGGCCAACGTCCTGACTTTC	CASSETQGSGANVLTF
TRBV7-2	TRBJ2-7	.	TRBD2	TGTGCCAGCAGCCAGAGTAGCGGGAGGCAATACGAGCAGTACTTC	CASSQSSGRQYEQYF
TRBV7-3	TRBJ2-7	.	TRBD2	TGTGCCAGCAGCTTATCCGGGACTAGCTCCTACGAGCAGTACTTC	CASSLSGTSSYEQYF
TRBV6-4	TRBJ2-3	.	TRBD2	TGTGCCAGCAGTGACTCGGCGGGGGACACAGATACGCAGTATTTT	CASSDSAGDTDTQYF
TRBV6-5	TRBJ1-1	.	.	TGTGCCAGCAGTTACTCGACGGGTCTTAACACTGAAGCTTTCTTT	CASSYSTGLNTEAFF
TRBV9	TRBJ1-3	.	.	TGTGCCAGCACCCCAACGGTCTCTGGAAACACCATATATTTT	CASTPTVSGNTIYF
TRBV5-6	TRBJ2-7	.	TRBD2	TGTGCCAGCAGCTCCGTAAGCGGGAGTTTAGCCGAGCAGTACTTC	CASSSVSGSLAEQYF
TRBV29-1	TRBJ2-7	once	.	TGCAGCGTTGATACAGGGCGCCAGTACGAGCAGTACTTC	CSVDTGRQYEQYF
TRBV18	TRBJ2-5	few	.	TGTGCCAGCTCCGGGGAGACCCAGTACTTC	CASSGETQYF
TRBV5-1	TRBJ2-7	few	.	TGCGCCAGCAGCTTGGGGACTCCCTACGAGCAGTACTTC	CASSLGTPYEQYF
TRBV5-5	TRBJ1-1	.	.	TGTGCCAGCAGCTTGGGACGAACAGGGAAGAACACTGAAGCTTTCTTT	CASSLGRTGKNTEAFF
TRBV2	TRBJ2-7	.	.	TGTGCCAGCAGTCTAGGCGGTCTGACCTACGAGCAGTACTTC	CASSLGGLTYEQYF
TRBV7-3	TRBJ2-1	.	TRBD1	TGTGCCAGCAGCTTTGCCGGGACAGGGGAAAATGAGCAGTTCTTC	CASSFAGTGENEQFF
TRBV7-2	TRBJ2-7	.	.	TGTGCCAGCAGCTTCGACAGATCTGGCTACGAGCAGTACTTC	CASSFDRSGYEQYF
TRBV4-2	TRBJ2-7	.	TRBD2	TGTGCCAGCAGCCAACTATTTATCGGGACTAGCGAGTACGAGCAGTACTTC	CASSQLFIGTSEYEQYF
TRBV5-1	TRBJ2-2	.	TRBD2	TGCGCCAGCAGCTCGGGACTAGCGGGAGGGCCGGCCGGGGAGCTGTTTTTT	CASSSGLAGGPAGELFF
TRBV28	TRBJ2-2	.	.	TGTGCCATAGGGACTCCCCGCACCGGGGAGCTGTTTTTT	CAIGTPRTGELFF
TRBV7-9	TRBJ1-5	.	TRBD1	TGTGCCAGCAGCTCCGACCTCCCGGGACAGGGGGCCCATCAGCCCCAGCATTTT	CASSSDLPGQGAHQPQHF
TRBV25-1	TRBJ1-1	.	TRBD1	TGTGCCAGCAGTGATCAGGGGGTGGTTGAAGCTTTCTTT	CASSDQGVVEAFF
TRBV9	TRBJ2-1	.	TRBD2	TGTGCCAGCAGCGTCTTAGCGGGAGGGCCTTCATACAATGAGCAGTTCTTC	CASSVLAGGPSYNEQFF
TRBV30	TRBJ2-5	.	.	TGTGCCTGGAGTCTAGGAGCAGGGCGAGAGACCCAGTACTTC	CAWSLGAGRETQYF
TRBV19	TRBJ2-1	.	TRBD2	TGTGCCAGTAGTAACGGACTAGCGGGAGGTACCTACAATGAGCAGTTCTTC	CASSNGLAGGTYNEQFF
TRBV7-3	TRBJ1-2	.	.	TGTGCCAGCAGCTCCCAGGGCGACTATGGCTACACCTTC	CASSSQGDYGYTF
TRBV2	TRBJ2-6	.	.	TGTGCCAGCTTCACCTACTCTGGGGCCAACGTCCTGACTTTC	CASFTYSGANVLTF
TRBV19	TRBJ1-4	once	TRBD1	TGTGCCAGTAGTAACCCCTACAGGGGGCAAAAACTGTTTTTT	CASSNPYRGQKLFF
TRBV5-4	TRBJ2-5	.	.	TGTGCCAGCAGCTCCGGACAGACCCAAGAGACCCAGTACTTC	CASSSGQTQETQYF
TRBV9	TRBJ2-5	few	TRBD2	TGTGCCAGCAGCGTAGGTATTAGCGGGAAAGAGACCCAGTACTTC	CASSVGISGKETQYF
TRBV5-1	TRBJ1-4	.	.	TGCGCCAGCAGCCTGGGACGGGGTAATGAAAAACTGTTTTTT	CASSLGRGNEKLFF
TRBV30	TRBJ1-6	.	.	TGTGCCTGGATGGGTGCGGGAAGTTCACCCCTCCACTTT	CAWMGAGSSPLHF
TRBV9	TRBJ2-2	.	.	TGTGCCAGCAAAGAGGAGGTGGCGACCGGGGAGCTGTTTTTT	CASKEEVATGELFF
TRBV7-9	TRBJ2-2	.	.	TGTGCCAGCATCTGGGCTAACACCGGGGAGCTGTTTTTT	CASIWANTGELFF
TRBV28	TRBJ2-7	.	.	TGTGCCAGCAGTTTGGATTCCGGGACTGGGTCCTACGAGCAGTACTTC	CASSLDSGTGSYEQYF
TRBV7-9	TRBJ2-5	.	.	TGTGCCAGCAACCCCCCTGCGGGGCAAGAGACCCAGTACTTC	CASNPPAGQETQYF
TRBV4-1	TRBJ1-1	.	.	TGCGCCAGCAGCCAAGACAGCGATAACACTGAAGCTTTCTTT	CASSQDSDNTEAFF
TRBV11-2	TRBJ2-3	.	TRBD1	TGTGCCAGCACCAAACAGGGGGTCGGCACAGATACGCAGTATTTT	CASTKQGVGTDTQYF
TRBV5-6	TRBJ2-3	few	.	TGTGCCAGCAGCTCCGGACAGCTCGTTGATACGCAGTATTTT	CASSSGQLVDTQYF
TRBV11-2	TRBJ1-1	.	.	TGTGCCAGCAGACCACAGGGCGCCACGAGTGAAGCTTTCTTT	CASRPQGATSEAFF
TRBV28	TRBJ1-3	.	.	TGTGCCAGCAGTCCGGGGGGCGCAGATGGAAACACCATATATTTT	CASSPGGADGNTIYF
TRBV5-6	TRBJ1-1	.	.	TGTGCCAGCAGAAAACAGTTCATGAACACTGAAGCTTTCTTT	CASRKQFMNTEAFF
TRBV5-4	TRBJ2-2	.	TRBD2	TGTGCCAGCAGCCTGGGCCTAGCGGATAACACCGGGGAGCTGTTTTTT	CASSLGLADNTGELFF
TRBV27	TRBJ2-7	once	TRBD2	TGTGCCAGCAGTTCGGGACTAGCGGGCTACGAGCAGTACTTC	CASSSGLAGYEQYF
TRBV2	TRBJ2-7	few	.	TGTGCCAGCAGTGGTGACAACTCCTACGAGCAGTACTTC	CASSGDNSYEQYF
TRBV6-1	TRBJ2-1	few	.	TGTGCCAGCAGTGGAGGACAGAGTGACTACAATGAGCAGTTCTTC	CASSGGQSDYNEQFF
TRBV5-1	TRBJ1-6	.	.	TGCGCCAGCAGCTTGAAACAGACGAATTCACCCCTCCACTTT	CASSLKQTNSPLHF